A selection of T cell receptor beta chains follows, all from one sample in a study of CD8 T cells in Susac syndrome. TCRdb reprocessed the immunoSEQ multiplex PCR reads with MiXCR, giving one entry per CDR3 protein. The table includes around 200,000 distinct CDR3 sequences, approximately 96% detected once. Sample: CD4+ T cells from PBMCs. These receptors were obtained from a human donor with Susac syndrome. CDR3s include the opening cysteine and the closing phenylalanine or tryptophan. Fields, in order: J gene, D gene, clone size, V gene, CDR3 protein, CDR3 DNA. The D gene is left open where the match is weak. Clone size appears in some rows only: once, few, many, or a class for an expanded clone.

TRBJ2-7,-,-,TRBV15,CATSREEGEQYF,TGTGCCACCAGTAGAGAGGAGGGCGAGCAGTACTTC
TRBJ2-1,-,-,TRBV20-1,CSARVTGGYNEQFF,TGCAGTGCCCGCGTAACGGGCGGCTACAATGAGCAGTTCTTC
TRBJ1-5,-,-,TRBV6-2/TRBV6-3,CASKTRVNQPQHF,TGTGCCAGCAAAACCAGGGTGAATCAGCCCCAGCATTTT
TRBJ1-1,-,-,TRBV18,CASSPRGGLSTEAFF,TGTGCCAGCTCACCTAGGGGGGGGCTGAGCACTGAAGCTTTCTTT
TRBJ1-2,-,-,TRBV20-1,CSARESRGADGYTF,TGCAGTGCTAGAGAGTCTCGGGGGGCTGATGGCTACACCTTC
TRBJ1-5,-,-,TRBV7-3,CASSQSPNQPQHF,TGTGCCAGCAGCCAAAGCCCCAATCAGCCCCAGCATTTT
TRBJ1-1,-,-,TRBV20-1,CSASHTGTEAFF,TGCAGTGCTAGTCACACAGGGACTGAAGCTTTCTTT
TRBJ2-5,TRBD2,-,TRBV5-4,CASSTTSGGETQYF,TGTGCCAGCAGTACAACTAGCGGGGGAGAGACCCAGTACTTC
TRBJ1-5,-,-,TRBV6-1,CASRDTSVGWGNQPQHF,TGTGCCAGCCGGGACACCTCGGTGGGTTGGGGCAATCAGCCCCAGCATTTT
TRBJ2-3,-,-,TRBV3-1,CASSQGSGYTQYF,TGTGCCAGCAGCCAAGGGTCGGGTTATACGCAGTATTTT
TRBJ2-1,-,-,TRBV20-1,CSAHHWVVADILSYNEQFF,TGCAGTGCTCACCACTGGGTGGTAGCGGATATACTTTCCTACAATGAGCAGTTCTTC
TRBJ1-3,-,-,TRBV5-1,CASSFDGSSGNTIYF,TGCGCCAGCAGCTTCGACGGGTCGTCTGGAAACACCATATATTTT
TRBJ2-7,TRBD1,-,TRBV18,CASSPSGTVESYEQYF,TGTGCCAGCTCACCTTCTGGGACAGTTGAATCCTACGAGCAGTACTTC
TRBJ2-7,-,-,TRBV19,CASSAFRDDSYEQYF,TGTGCCAGTAGCGCCTTCCGGGACGACTCCTACGAGCAGTACTTC
TRBJ2-7,TRBD1,-,TRBV4-1,CASSQGRQGGYEQYF,TGCGCCAGCAGCCAAGGGCGACAGGGGGGCTACGAGCAGTACTTC
TRBJ1-3,-,-,TRBV4-1,CASSLEQGNTIYF,TGCGCCAGCAGCCTAGAGCAGGGAAACACCATATATTTT
TRBJ1-1,-,-,TRBV30,CAWSPMGDTEAFF,TGTGCCTGGTCGCCCATGGGGGACACTGAAGCTTTCTTT
TRBJ2-1,-,-,TRBV6-1,CASSGGLTYNEQFF,TGTGCCAGCAGTGGAGGACTCACCTACAATGAGCAGTTCTTC
TRBJ2-4,TRBD1,-,TRBV5-4,CASSYGTDIIQYF,TGTGCCAGCAGTTATGGGACAGATATCATTCAGTACTTC
TRBJ1-4,-,once,TRBV11-2,CASSPSVKLFF,TGTGCCAGCAGCCCCTCCGTAAAACTGTTTTTT
TRBJ1-2,-,-,TRBV29-1,CSVRTSTSYGYTF,TGCAGCGTCCGAACCAGTACCAGCTATGGCTACACCTTC
TRBJ2-5,-,once,TRBV15,CATSAPRRQETQYF,TGTGCCACCAGCGCACCCAGGAGGCAAGAGACCCAGTACTTC
TRBJ1-1,TRBD1,-,TRBV5-1,CASSLRDRRGGEAFF,TGCGCCAGCAGCTTAAGGGACAGAAGGGGGGGTGAAGCTTTCTTT
TRBJ2-7,-,-,TRBV14,CASSHDSVYEQYF,TGTGCCAGCAGCCACGACAGCGTATACGAGCAGTACTTC
TRBJ2-1,TRBD1,-,TRBV5-1,CASLEGARTSEQFF,TGCGCCAGCTTAGAGGGGGCTCGTACTAGTGAGCAGTTCTTC
TRBJ1-4,TRBD1,-,TRBV15,CATSSGTGNEKLFF,TGTGCCACCAGCAGTGGGACAGGGAATGAAAAACTGTTTTTT
TRBJ2-7,-,-,TRBV29-1,CSVTDSYEQYF,TGCAGCGTGACAGATTCCTACGAGCAGTACTTC
TRBJ2-3,-,-,TRBV20-1,CSASGLRTDTQYF,TGCAGTGCTAGTGGACTCCGCACAGATACGCAGTATTTT
TRBJ2-3,-,-,TRBV28,CASSSPHRGTDTQYF,TGTGCCAGCAGTTCCCCTCATCGGGGGACAGATACGCAGTATTTT
TRBJ2-1,TRBD1,-,TRBV5-6,CASSPSRRDRDLYRNEQFF,TGTGCCAGCAGCCCATCACGTAGGGACAGGGATCTTTATCGCAATGAGCAGTTCTTC
TRBJ2-3,-,-,TRBV25-1,CASTQGTSTDTQYF,TGTGCCAGCACACAGGGTACTAGCACAGATACGCAGTATTTT
TRBJ1-3,TRBD1,-,TRBV12-3/TRBV12-4,CASRRGTDSGNTIYF,TGTGCCAGCAGACGGGGGACAGACTCTGGAAACACCATATATTTT
TRBJ2-1,-,-,TRBV24-1,CATSDLTGRGQFF,TGTGCCACCAGTGACCTGACAGGGAGGGGGCAGTTCTTC